Below, 25 T cell receptor beta chains from the same sample are listed, as sequenced in a study of tumor and adjacent non-tumor tissue in lung cancer. A modified ARM-PCR protocol with three rounds of nested PCR amplified TCRbeta. TCRdb ran MiXCR on the multiplex PCR reads and lists one entry per CDR3 protein. The data contain over 60,000 distinct CDR3 sequences, roughly 80% of them seen just once; the ten biggest clones take up 10% to 15%. The template was RNA from unsorted bulk tissue. What was sequenced was lung tumor tissue. The receptors come from a woman aged 50 to 60 with non-small cell lung cancer.

This clonotype was counted ten times or more. The rearrangement joins TRBV20-1 to TRBJ1-3; 7 nucleotides agree with TRBD1. The CDR3 is made up of 15 amino acids. The germline CDR1 and CDR2 sequences are DFQATT and SNEGSKA (reference sequence). With 0 bases clipped from V and 5 bases from J, the junction kept 7 bases outside the gene matches. Here the CDR3 reads CSARDPTGARNTIYF. DNA of the CDR3: TGCAGTGCTAGAGATCCCACAGGGGCCAGAAACACCATATATTTT.

This rearrangement joins TRBV20-1 to TRBJ2-3; D gene unclear. Germline V gene sequence: CDR1 DFQATT, CDR2 SNEGSKA (reference sequence). CDR3 length equals 14 residues. The V and J ends lost 6 bases and 3 bases respectively, with 16 bases between them. This CDR3 is CSAARNNMTDTQYF. CDR3 DNA: TGCAGTGCGGCCAGGAATAATATGACAGATACGCAGTATTTT.

This clonotype was counted a few times. The chain combines TRBV12-3 or TRBV12-4 with TRBJ1-5; tentative D call: TRBD1 (5 bases). There are 15 residues in the CDR3. CDR3 protein: CVSSLVQASGEPQHF. The DNA for the CDR3 is TGTGTCAGTAGTTTAGTACAGGCGTCGGGAGAGCCCCAGCATTTT.

With respect to this clonotype: One junction end does not reproduce the germline sequence, and a read error may be involved. The chain employs TRBV12-3 or TRBV12-4 and TRBJ2-1; 9 bases match TRBD1. CDR3 length: 18 residues. In DNA form, the CDR3 reads TGTGCCAGTAGTCAGCCCCCCACAGGGGGCGAGACCTACGATGAGCAGTTCTTC. Protein product: CASSQPPTGGETYDEQFF.

The rearrangement links TRBV24-1 to TRBJ2-1, with D hard to call. CDR3 size: 16 residues. CDR1 is KGHDR, CDR2 SFDVKD, per germline. The CDR3 DNA sequence: TGTACCATCAGTAAGGCCAGCAGCAGATTTTACAATGAGCAGTTCTTC. It translates to CTISKASSRFYNEQFF.

With regard to this clonotype: The final CDR3 position lacks the conserved phenylalanine or tryptophan, pointing to a likely read error. This chain connects TRBV4-1 to TRBJ2-1; D remains unclear. The CDR3 length is 15 residues. In germline, CDR1 is MGHRA, CDR2 YSYEKL. The CDR3 coding sequence is TGCGCCAGCAGCCAAGATCATACTTCCTACAATGAACAGTTCTTG. Its protein is CASSQDHTSYNEQFL.

As regards this clonotype: The CDR3 does not end in the conserved phenylalanine or tryptophan, so this is likely a read error. The chain recombines TRBV6-5 with TRBJ2-7; no firm D call. The CDR3 consists of 13 residues. V dropped 2 bases and J dropped 3 bases, with 8 bases sitting between them. Per the germline V gene, CDR1 is MNHEY and CDR2 is SVGAGI. The CDR3: CASSYGGLYEQYL. For the CDR3, the DNA is TGTGCCAGCAGTTACGGTGGTCTCTACGAGCAGTACCTC.

This clonotype was observed a single time. The V gene is TRBV11-2, the J gene TRBJ1-1, with D perhaps matching TRBD1 (5 bases). In germline, CDR1 is SGHAT, CDR2 FQNNGV. Trimming removed 9 bases from V and 7 bases from J, with 27 bases in between. CDR3 size: 16 residues. DNA for the CDR3: TGTGCCAGAAGACTACATACTCGACAGAGCGACATTGAAGCTTTCTTT. It specifies CARRLHTRQSDIEAFF.

This clonotype was seen repeatedly, ten times or more. This sequence joins TRBV5-4 and TRBJ2-3; D perhaps matches TRBD1 (5 bases). CDR3 size: 13 residues. V was trimmed by 4 bases and J by 4 bases, leaving 10 bases between them. The germline V gene has CDR1 SGHNT and CDR2 YYREEE (reference sequence). In DNA, the CDR3 is TGTGCCAGCAGCAACCAGGGTGCAGATACGCAGTATTTT. This translates into CASSNQGADTQYF.

This clonotype appeared a few times. This chain joins TRBV29-1 and TRBJ2-5, with 7 bases aligning to TRBD2. The germline V gene encodes CDR1 SQVTM and CDR2 ANQGSEA. The CDR3 consists of 12 residues. The V segment lost 2 bases and the J segment 10 bases; nucleotides outside the gene matches: 7. CDR3 nucleotide sequence: TGCAGCGTTGAATGCGGGAGCAAGAGCCAGTACTTC. Its translation is CSVECGSKSQYF. Using reference TRBV29-1 and TRBJ2-5 for the parts outside the CDR3, the full variable domain is SAVISQKPSRDICQRGTSLTIQCQVDSQVTMMFWYRQQPGQSLTLIATANQGSEATYESGFVIDKFPISRPNLTFSTLTVSNMSPEDSSIYLCSVECGSKSQYFGPGTRLLVL.

The sample holds a few counts of this clonotype. Germline and junction disagree at one end, which may indicate a read error. The chain uses TRBV29-1 and TRBJ2-1, with D possibly TRBD2 on 5 matching bases. This CDR3 spans 14 amino acids. Per the germline V gene, CDR1 is SQVTM and CDR2 is ANQGSEA. The CDR3 spells CSVELYGVYNEQLF. CDR3 coding DNA: TGCAGCGTTGAACTCTACGGGGTCTACAATGAGCAATTATTC.

This clonotype was recorded at least ten times. V usage is TRBV20-1 and J usage is TRBJ1-5, with 10 positions matching TRBD1. V was pared by 5 bases and J by 0 bases, with 7 bases of the junction left unmatched. Germline lookup yields CDR1 DFQATT and CDR2 SNEGSKA (reference sequence). The CDR3 is made up of 16 amino acids. CDR3 DNA: TGCAGTGCTGTACCGGGACAGGGGTATAGCAATCAGCCCCAGCATTTT. Its protein product is CSAVPGQGYSNQPQHF.

There are many counts of this clonotype. This chain uses TRBV20-1 with TRBJ2-7; the match to TRBD2 covers 11 bases. The CDR3 totals 15 residues. Germline loops: CDR1 DFQATT, CDR2 SNEGSKA (reference sequence). V was pared by 4 bases and J by 4 bases, with 9 bases of the junction left unmatched. The CDR3 here is CSATSEGTSGYEQYF. The CDR3, as DNA: TGCAGTGCTACCTCCGAGGGGACTAGCGGTTACGAGCAGTACTTC.

V and J are TRBV28 and TRBJ2-3, with no clear D. This CDR3 has 12 residues. V lost 5 bases and J 4 bases, leaving 7 bases between the germline ends. Germline V gives CDR1 MDHEN, CDR2 SYDVKM. This chain's CDR3 is CASSLSSDTQYF. As DNA, the CDR3 is TGTGCCAGCAGTCTTTCCTCAGATACGCAGTATTTT.

The chain employs TRBV20-1 and TRBJ1-2; D uncertain. Germline CDR1 reads DFQATT; CDR2 reads SNEGSKA (reference sequence). Trimming took off 7 bases at V and 8 bases at J, with 20 bases between the two ends. The CDR3 extends over 13 amino acids. The CDR3 coding sequence is TGCAGTGTTTCGTACTGGGCCTTAGGCGGCTACACCTTC. Its translation: CSVSYWALGGYTF.

The chain uses TRBV24-1 and TRBJ2-1; D not certain. V lost 6 bases, J lost 16 bases, and 30 bases lay in between. Germline assignment: CDR1 KGHDR and CDR2 SFDVKD. The CDR3 length is 16 residues. In nucleotides, the CDR3 is TGTGCCACCAGTAAGGCCAGTAGCAGACCCTACAATGAGGACTTCTTC. Its translation: CATSKASSRPYNEDFF.

Note on this clonotype: At one of its ends the junction is not consistent with the germline gene, which may arise from a read error. The chain links TRBV11-2 to TRBJ2-5; unclear D gene. Germline V gene lookup returns CDR1 SGHAT and CDR2 FQNNGV. The CDR3 runs to 13 residues. This chain's CDR3 is CASRPTAVETQYF. For the CDR3, the DNA is TGTGCCAGCCGCCCGACTGCGGTAGAGACTCAGTACTTC. The complete variable domain, with remaining parts taken from reference TRBV11-2 and TRBJ2-5, reads EAGVAQSPRYKIIEKRQSVAFWCNPISGHATLYWYQQILGQGPKLLIQFQNNGVVDDSQLPKDRFSAERLKGVDSTLKIQPAKLEDSAVYLCASRPTAVETQYFGPGTRLLVL.

This clonotype showed up just a few times. At one boundary the junction diverges from the germline segment, which might be a read error. The chain recombines TRBV6-1 with TRBJ2-3; 14 bases are a match to TRBD2. Germline V CDR1 and CDR2: MNHNS, SASEGT. The CDR3 covers 14 residues. CDR3: CAISGTSGRDKQYF. The CDR3 DNA follows: TGTGCCATCAGTGGGACTAGCGGGAGAGATAAGCAGTATTTT.

This clonotype appeared a few times. The chain is built from TRBV20-1 and TRBJ2-7; possible D gene TRBD1, 6 bases. Germline V gene data show CDR1 as DFQATT and CDR2 as SNEGSKA (reference sequence). Trimming took 6 bases from V and 5 from J, leaving 17 bases between them. This CDR3 spans 13 amino acids. Here the CDR3 reads CSADRDKDNEQYF. Written as DNA, the CDR3 is TGCAGTGCGGACCGGGACAAAGACAACGAGCAGTACTTC.

A note on this clonotype: This may be a read error: a much more frequent sequence differs by one nucleotide. V and J are TRBV5-6 and TRBJ1-4; TRBD1 matches at 7 bases. Germline V gives CDR1 SGHDT, CDR2 YYEEEE. The CDR3 is made up of 15 amino acids. CDR3 amino acids: CTSSPRQGLAEKLFF. CDR3 in DNA: TGTACCAGCAGCCCGAGACAGGGTTTGGCTGAAAAACTGTTTTTT.

Note on this clonotype: This CDR3 is missing its conserved last phenylalanine or tryptophan, likely due to a read error. The V gene is TRBV6-2 or TRBV6-3, the J gene TRBJ2-7; D not resolved. Germline-derived CDR1 and CDR2 are MNHEY and SVGEGT. This CDR3 region has 15 residues. The DNA for the CDR3 is TGTACCAGCAGAACCATTGGGTCCAATCGTGGGGAGCAGTACCTC. Its protein product is CTSRTIGSNRGEQYL.

Of note for this clonotype: As the CDR3 is not closed by the conserved phenylalanine or tryptophan, this likely results from a read error. The V gene is TRBV28, the J gene TRBJ1-5, with a weak D call TRBD1 (5 bases). Germline loops: CDR1 MDHEN, CDR2 SYDVKM. The CDR3 loop spans 16 amino acids. Trimming shortened V by 6 bases and J by 4 bases, and 19 bases separated the two germline ends. In DNA, the CDR3 is TGTGCCAGCAGATTTCATGGGACGGATATAAATCAGCCCCAGCATTCT. Amino acid sequence: CASRFHGTDINQPQHS.

This chain joins TRBV11-1 and TRBJ2-1; D ambiguous. The V end lost 3 bases, the J end lost 10 bases, and 16 bases lay between the germline ends. The CDR3 has 14 residues. In germline, CDR1 is SGHAT, CDR2 FQDESV (reference sequence). CDR3 region: CASSFLQSFDEQFF. The CDR3 DNA is TGTGCCAGCAGCTTCCTACAGTCTTTCGACGAGCAGTTCTTC.

As regards this clonotype: The germline gene is not matched at one end of the junction; a read error may be the cause. The V gene is TRBV20-1, the J gene TRBJ2-7; TRBD2 matches at 12 bases. The CDR3 has 16 residues. Per the germline V gene, CDR1 is DFQATT and CDR2 is SNEGSKA (reference sequence). The CDR3 DNA reads as TGCAGTGCTAAGAGGACTAGCGGGAAGGAATCCTACGAACAGTACTTC. The encoded protein is CSAKRTSGKESYEQYF.

The genes are TRBV4-2 and TRBJ1-5; D gene ambiguous. Between the trimmed V and J ends, which lost 4 bases and 4 bases, there was a span of 20 bases. The CDR3 runs 17 residues. The V gene's germline CDR1 is LGHNA and CDR2 YNFKEQ. The CDR3 loop is CASSPFWAGETNQPQHF. The DNA for the CDR3 is TGTGCCAGCAGCCCCTTTTGGGCCGGAGAGACAAATCAGCCCCAGCATTTT.